This TCR beta chain was sequenced during a study of monozygotic twins with inflammatory bowel disease. The CDR3 spans 14 residues. Germline CDR1 SEHNR, CDR2 FQNEAQ (reference sequence). TCRdb reworked the 5' RACE reads into one entry per CDR3 protein, no DNA. The repertoire shows around 380,000 distinct CDR3 sequences; the top ten hold around 2.4%. The chain combines TRBV7-9 with TRBJ2-7. The TCR sequence derives from a human donor with ulcerative colitis or Crohn's disease, or a healthy co-twin of an affected twin (not recorded which). Source material: blood. CDR3 in amino acids: CASSLVPRPLEQYF.